A single sample is the source of the 14 T cell receptor beta chains below, sequenced in a study of CD8+ T cells in alopecia areata. Extracted RNA was reverse transcribed, and the resulting cDNA served as sequencing template. The assay was immunoSEQ multiplex PCR, and TCRdb's table has in-frame clones only and misses some. Here the sample spans over 150,000 clones, nearly 60% being singletons. Treatment given: oral pan-JAK inhibitor, 5-10 mg twice daily. The sample in question was CD4+ T cells sorted from blood, obtained at week 24, from a patient treated with tofacitinib. The receptors here all came from a human donor with alopecia areata.

The rearrangement uses TRBV5-6 and TRBJ2-1; perhaps TRBD2 as D (5 bases). Germline CDR1 SGHDT, CDR2 YYEEEE. The CDR3 sequence is 14 residues long. V was pared by 6 bases and J by 3 bases, with 13 bases between. This CDR3 is CASTRITSYNEQFF. For the CDR3, the DNA is TGTGCCAGCACACGAATAACTAGCTACAATGAGCAGTTCTTC.

The sample holds one count of this clone. V is TRBV5-1 and J is TRBJ2-1; D call uncertain. CDR1 and CDR2 (germline): SGHRS, YFSETQ. The CDR3 covers 13 residues. The germline V and J ends were trimmed by 3 bases and 9 bases, with 13 bases remaining between them. As DNA, the CDR3 is TGCGCCAGCAGCTCAGAGCAGCTGAGTGAGCAGTTCTTC. Translating it yields CASSSEQLSEQFF.

This chain links TRBV2 with TRBJ2-1; 8 bases agree with TRBD2. CDR3 size: 15 residues. Germline V gene data show CDR1 as SNHLY and CDR2 as FYNNEI. V was clipped by 4 bases and J by 8 bases; unmatched bases: 10. The CDR3 nucleotides read TGTGCCAGCAGTGCATTAGCGGGAAGGGGCGATGAGCAGTTCTTC. As protein: CASSALAGRGDEQFF.

V gene TRBV2 combines with J gene TRBJ2-4; possible D gene TRBD2, 7 bases. This CDR3 contains 15 residues. V shed 5 bases and J shed 8 bases, with 19 bases lying between them. Germline V gene lookup returns CDR1 SNHLY and CDR2 FYNNEI. Here the CDR3 DNA reads TGTGCCAGCAGTCCCCGATATCAAGGGGGGGACATTCAGTACTTC. Translated: CASSPRYQGGDIQYF.

This rearrangement joins TRBV27 to TRBJ2-5; no definite D call. Looked up from germline, CDR1 is MNHEY and CDR2 is SMNVEV (reference sequence). The CDR3 has 14 amino acids. The V gene lost 2 bases and the J gene lost 1 base, with 8 bases spanning the gap. CDR3 coding DNA: TGTGCCAGCAGTTTACGCTTACCCCAAGAGACCCAGTACTTC. Its translation is CASSLRLPQETQYF.

The chain joins TRBV5-6 to TRBJ1-6; no definite D call. The CDR3 is 14 residues long. Trimming took 0 bases from V and 10 from J, leaving 11 bases between them. CDR1 is SGHDT, CDR2 YYEEEE, per germline. The CDR3 sequence: CASSLAQLNSPLHF. CDR3 DNA: TGTGCCAGCAGCTTGGCGCAGTTGAACTCACCCCTCCACTTT.

Only one count was recorded for this clone. The gene calls are TRBV11-2 and TRBJ2-1; possible D gene TRBD1, 5 bases. Per the germline V gene, CDR1 is SGHAT and CDR2 is FQNNGV. The CDR3 extends over 14 amino acids. V was clipped by 6 bases and J by 10 bases, with 19 bases between them. CDR3 residues: CASRKPAGAGEQFF. The CDR3 coding sequence is TGTGCCAGCAGGAAGCCGGCCGGAGCAGGGGAGCAGTTCTTC.

The sample holds a few counts of this clone. The rearrangement links TRBV5-1 to TRBJ1-6, with unresolved D. V was cut by 0 bases and J by 7 bases, with 8 bases left in between. This CDR3 has 14 residues. From germline, CDR1 is SGHRS and CDR2 YFSETQ. As DNA, the CDR3 is TGCGCCAGCAGCTTGGAAGGAAACAATTCACCCCTCCACTTT. Its translation is CASSLEGNNSPLHF.

This chain connects TRBV9 to TRBJ1-2, with a tentative D call TRBD1 (5 bases). CDR3 size: 15 residues. V dropped 0 bases and J dropped 2 bases, with 11 bases sitting between them. The V gene's germline CDR1 is SGDLS and CDR2 YYNGEE. CDR3 amino acids: CASSVDTGRNYGYTF. The DNA of the CDR3 is TGTGCCAGCAGCGTAGACACAGGCCGAAACTATGGCTACACCTTC. Combining the CDR3 with reference TRBV9 and TRBJ1-2 gives the whole variable domain DSGVTQTPKHLITATGQRVTLRCSPRSGDLSVYWYQQSLDQGLQFLIQYYNGEERAKGNILERFSAQQFPDLHSELNLSSLELGDSALYFCASSVDTGRNYGYTFGSGTRLTVV.

V and J are TRBV30 and TRBJ2-2, with a possible D match to TRBD2 (6 bases). Germline CDR1 and CDR2: GTSNPN and SVGIG (reference sequence). This CDR3 spans 14 amino acids. The V and J ends lost 5 bases and 1 base respectively, with 11 bases between them. The CDR3 DNA reads TGTGCCTGGGTTAGCGGACTGAACACCGGGGAGCTGTTTTTT. It is translated as CAWVSGLNTGELFF.

Only a few counts were recorded for this clone. V usage is TRBV19 and J usage is TRBJ2-5; D may correspond to TRBD1 or TRBD2 (5 bases each). Trimming removed 5 bases from V and 7 bases from J, with 20 bases in between. The CDR3 consists of 15 residues. Germline V lookup: CDR1 LNHDA, CDR2 SQIVND (reference sequence). CDR3 DNA: TGTGCCAGTAGTTCCCCCGGGACCACCTTCCGGACCCAGTACTTC. Its protein is CASSSPGTTFRTQYF.

V usage is TRBV30 and J usage is TRBJ1-2; the D gene is possibly TRBD1 (6 bases). This CDR3 region has 13 residues. Between the trimmed V and J ends, which lost 2 bases and 2 bases, there was a span of 9 bases. Germline V CDR1 and CDR2: GTSNPN, SVGIG (reference sequence). CDR3 DNA: TGTGCCTGGAGTCGGGGGGCGAACTATGGCTACACCTTC. Translating it yields CAWSRGANYGYTF. Full variable domain (remainder filled in from reference TRBV30 and TRBJ1-2): SQTIHQWPATLVQPVGSPLSLECTVEGTSNPNLYWYRQAAGRGLQLLFYSVGIGQISSEVPQNLSASRPQDRQFILSSKKLLLSDSGFYLCAWSRGANYGYTFGSGTRLTVV.

This sequence joins TRBV5-1 and TRBJ2-5, with D possibly being TRBD1 (6 bases). Germline V gene lookup returns CDR1 SGHRS and CDR2 YFSETQ. The CDR3 spans 13 residues. V lost 2 bases and J 2 bases, leaving 7 bases between the germline ends. CDR3 protein: CASSFTGQETQYF. For the CDR3, the DNA is TGCGCCAGCAGCTTTACAGGGCAAGAGACCCAGTACTTC.

This rearrangement joins TRBV5-4 to TRBJ2-2; 8 nucleotides match TRBD2. Per the germline V gene, CDR1 is SGHNT and CDR2 is YYREEE (reference sequence). The CDR3 sequence is 16 residues long. The junction had 10 bases not matched to a gene; V was cut back by 4 bases and J by 5 bases. In DNA, the CDR3 is TGTGCCAGCAGCCGGCCAAGCGGGGGTAGAACCGGGGAGCTGTTTTTT. Protein: CASSRPSGGRTGELFF.